Sequencing of this T cell receptor beta chain was carried out in a study of OX40 agonist ivuxolimab in advanced cancers. Study as a whole: The mean age was approximately 60 years, ranging from 23 to 79, with approximately 85% of participants male. Study results and caveats: Certain nonresponders additionally had low normalized T-cell clonal expansion. Partial responders at 0.1-3.0 mg/kg had among the lowest clonal expansion. Dose levels from 0.1 to 3.0 mg/kg saw CD4+ and CD8+ blood T cells expand clonally by week 6.

Concerning this clone: What it binds is unknown.

Profiling relied on immunoSEQ multiplex PCR, and the TCRdb table lists in-frame clones only, not all of them. The table has 52,000 or so clones, approximately 85% seen once. The V gene end was trimmed by 0 bases and the J gene end by 4 bases; junction bases not matched to a gene: 5. The CDR3 is 15 residues long. Germline CDR1 and CDR2: SGHAT and FQNNGV. The source of this sequence is an adult with an advanced solid tumor such as melanoma, head and neck, liver or kidney cancer. The J gene is TRBJ1-2, the V gene TRBV11-2, with TRBD1 identical over 7 bases. This specimen consisted of CD4+ or CD8+ T cells sorted from blood, obtained in a trial of the OX40 agonist ivuxolimab. The CDR3 nucleotides read TGTGCCAGCAGCTTAGAGGGGACAGCCTTCTATGGCTACACCTTC. It specifies CASSLEGTAFYGYTF.